These T cell receptor beta chains were read from a single sample in a study of control samples from healthy donors and cancer patients. Some clones are missing from TCRdb's copy, which holds only in-frame ones; the method was immunoSEQ multiplex PCR. The profile shows some 120,000 clones, approximately 93% of them singletons. The specimen was blood. All receptors derive from a young man in good health. The CDR3 runs from the conserved cysteine through the conserved F or W. The D gene is left open where the match is weak. Clone sizes are given selectively: once, few, many, or a class where the clone is expanded.

d_gene,abundance,v_gene,j_gene,CDR3nt,CDR3aa
NA,NA,TRBV4-2,TRBJ1-2,TGTGCCAGCAGCCAAGAAGCGGGAGGCCGGGCAAATGGCTACACCTTC,CASSQEAGGRANGYTF
TRBD1,NA,TRBV30,TRBJ1-5,TGTGCCTTGGACAGGGGGAATCACCAGCCCCAGCATTTT,CALDRGNHQPQHF
NA,NA,TRBV2,TRBJ2-3,TGTGCCAGCAGTGGGGAGAGAGATACGCAGTATTTT,CASSGERDTQYF
NA,NA,TRBV9,TRBJ1-5,TGTGCCAGCAGCACCGGGACGGACCTGCCCCAGCATTTT,CASSTGTDLPQHF
NA,NA,TRBV18,TRBJ1-2,TGTGCCAGCTCACCGGCAGACAACTATGGCTACACCTTC,CASSPADNYGYTF
TRBD2,NA,TRBV7-6,TRBJ2-1,TGTGCCAGCAGCTTAGGGGCGGGGGGGTACAATGAGCAGTTCTTC,CASSLGAGGYNEQFF
TRBD1,NA,TRBV2,TRBJ2-3,TGTGCCAGCGGGGACAGCAATCAGGATACGCAGTATTTT,CASGDSNQDTQYF
NA,NA,TRBV3-1/TRBV3-2,TRBJ1-2,TGTGCCAGCAGTCGCCAAAGCTATGGCTACACCTTC,CASSRQSYGYTF
NA,NA,TRBV2,TRBJ1-2,TGTGCCAGCAGTGAGATTCGGGGCGGGATAAAGGGCTACACCTTC,CASSEIRGGIKGYTF
TRBD2,NA,TRBV2,TRBJ2-5,TGTGCCAGCAGTGAAGCGAAGGTAGCGGGGGGTGCCCGGGCCCAGTACTTC,CASSEAKVAGGARAQYF
NA,NA,TRBV5-4,TRBJ1-4,TGTGCCAGCAGCTTGGGACAGAGGGGAGGGGAAAAACTGTTTTTT,CASSLGQRGGEKLFF
TRBD1,NA,TRBV28,TRBJ1-5,TGTGCCAGCAGTACAGGGGGGGGTAGCAATCAGCCCCAGCATTTT,CASSTGGGSNQPQHF
NA,once,TRBV29-1,TRBJ1-1,TGCAGCGTAGGCCCAGGGAACACTGAAGCTTTCTTT,CSVGPGNTEAFF
NA,NA,TRBV18,TRBJ1-1,TGTGCCAGCTCACCACCAGGGGTTGAGACTGAAGCTTTCTTT,CASSPPGVETEAFF
TRBD1,NA,TRBV12-5,TRBJ2-3,TGTGCTAGTGGCTCCTATTCCGGGACAGCTACCACAGATACGCAGTATTTT,CASGSYSGTATTDTQYF
NA,NA,TRBV27,TRBJ1-1,TGTGCCAGCAGTCCAGCCCCGGACACTGAAGCTTTCTTT,CASSPAPDTEAFF
TRBD1,NA,TRBV11-2,TRBJ1-4,TGTGCCAGCAGCTTAGTGAGGGGGCGGGCAACTAATGAAAAACTGTTTTTT,CASSLVRGRATNEKLFF
NA,NA,TRBV27,TRBJ2-2,TGTGCCAGCAGTCGACTAGTGGATACCGGGGAGCTGTTTTTT,CASSRLVDTGELFF
NA,NA,TRBV12-3/TRBV12-4,TRBJ1-4,TGTGCCAGCAGTTTGCGGTGGAATGAAAAACTGTTTTTT,CASSLRWNEKLFF
NA,NA,TRBV21-1,TRBJ1-6,TGTGCCAGCCTGTACAGCCTTCCGGGTAATTCACCCCTCCACTTT,CASLYSLPGNSPLHF
NA,NA,TRBV15,TRBJ1-4,TGTGCCACCAGCAGAGAAGGGGGAGGTGGTGGTGAAAAACTGTTTTTT,CATSREGGGGGEKLFF
NA,NA,TRBV21-1,TRBJ1-1,TGTGCCAGCAGCAAGTCGGCAGGTATGGGCACTGAAGCTTTCTTT,CASSKSAGMGTEAFF
NA,NA,TRBV15,TRBJ1-4,TGTGCCACCAGCAGAGGAGGCGCGTCTAATGAAAAACTGTTTTTT,CATSRGGASNEKLFF
TRBD2,NA,TRBV4-1,TRBJ2-1,TGCGCCAGCAGCCAAGGGACCCTTTCGGGGGGGCCCTACAATGAGCAGTTCTTC,CASSQGTLSGGPYNEQFF
NA,once,TRBV5-1,TRBJ1-1,TGTGCCAGCAGCCACCTACTGACAGGGAACACTGAAGCTTTCTTT,CASSHLLTGNTEAFF
NA,NA,TRBV15,TRBJ2-3,TGTGCCACCAGCAGTGTAGAGACGGCAGGACTTACAGATACGCAGTATTTT,CATSSVETAGLTDTQYF
NA,NA,TRBV24-1,TRBJ2-7,TGTGCCACCAGTGACACGACAGCCCGGGACGAGCAGTACTTC,CATSDTTARDEQYF
NA,NA,TRBV5-6,TRBJ1-4,TGTGCCAGCAGCTTGGTGGGGGATCGGAATGAAAAACTGTTTTTT,CASSLVGDRNEKLFF
NA,once,TRBV19,TRBJ1-2,TGTGCCAGTAGTAGTACAGGGAACTACGGCTACACCTTC,CASSSTGNYGYTF
NA,once,TRBV10-3,TRBJ2-6,TGTGCCATCAGTGGAGGGGCCAACGTCCTGACTTTC,CAISGGANVLTF
NA,NA,TRBV10-3,TRBJ2-3,TGTGCCATCAGGGGGGGGGCAGGGGGTATCACAGATACGCAGTATTTT,CAIRGGAGGITDTQYF
TRBD1,NA,TRBV6-5,TRBJ1-2,TGTGCCAGCAGTTACGCTTGGACAGGCGAAGGCTATGGCTACACCTTC,CASSYAWTGEGYGYTF
NA,NA,TRBV7-6,TRBJ2-6,TGTGCCAGCAGCGGCTCCCCCAGCAACGTCCTGACTTTC,CASSGSPSNVLTF
TRBD1,NA,TRBV28,TRBJ1-1,TGTGCCAGCAGTGGGGACAGAGAGATGAACACTGAAGCTTTCTTT,CASSGDREMNTEAFF
NA,NA,TRBV12-5,TRBJ2-4,TGTGCTAGTGCCCGAGCCCTTACAGGGGCCAAAAACATTCAGTACTTC,CASARALTGAKNIQYF
NA,NA,TRBV9,TRBJ2-1,TGTGCCAGCAGCTCCAACCGGGGCAATGAGCAGTTCTTC,CASSSNRGNEQFF
NA,NA,TRBV2,TRBJ1-3,TGTGCCAGCAGTGAGGGCTCTGGAAACACCATATATTTT,CASSEGSGNTIYF
NA,NA,TRBV2,TRBJ1-5,TGTGCCAGCAGGTATGAGGGTAGCAATCAGCCCCAGCATTTT,CASRYEGSNQPQHF
NA,NA,TRBV28,TRBJ1-6,TGTGCCAGCCAGCCCAGTCTTGGGCCACCCCTCCACTTT,CASQPSLGPPLHF
NA,NA,TRBV29-1,TRBJ1-2,TGCAGCGTTGGACCACTTAACTATGGCTACACCTTC,CSVGPLNYGYTF
NA,NA,TRBV21-1,TRBJ2-6,TGTGCCAGCAGCAAAGAGGTTGAGGGACAGGGGCCAGAGAAGAGCTCTGGGGCCAACGTCCTGACTTTC,CASSKEVEGQGPEKSSGANVLTF
NA,NA,TRBV14,TRBJ1-3,TGTGCCAGCAGCCAAGATATTTTACTTCGAAAGATCTCTGGAAACACCATATATTTT,CASSQDILLRKISGNTIYF
NA,NA,TRBV6-6,TRBJ1-2,TGTGCCAGCAGTTACTCCTCGGGGGCCAACTATGGCTACACCTTC,CASSYSSGANYGYTF
NA,few,TRBV28,TRBJ1-6,TGTGCCAGCAGTTTGGCGGGGGTCTCGCCCCTCCACTTT,CASSLAGVSPLHF
NA,few,TRBV15,TRBJ1-1,TGTGCCACCAGCCGGGGACTTCGAGAAGCTTTCTTT,CATSRGLREAFF
TRBD2,NA,TRBV3-1/TRBV3-2,TRBJ2-1,TGTGCCAGCAGCTTTGGACTAGCGGGGGGTTACAATGAGCAGTTCTTC,CASSFGLAGGYNEQFF
TRBD1,NA,TRBV19,TRBJ1-1,TGTGCCAGTGCACAGGGGATGGGCACTGAAGCTTTCTTT,CASAQGMGTEAFF
NA,NA,TRBV28,TRBJ1-2,TGTGCCAGCGCCGGGCCAGCTCTAGTGGGCTACACCTTC,CASAGPALVGYTF
TRBD1,few,TRBV6-1,TRBJ1-5,TGTGCCAGCAGTGAAGGGACAGGGGGCGACAATCAGCCCCAGCATTTT,CASSEGTGGDNQPQHF
TRBD1,NA,TRBV7-2,TRBJ1-6,TGTGCCAGCAGCTTAGAGAGGCCGGGACAGGGATCCTCACCCCTCCACTTT,CASSLERPGQGSSPLHF
NA,once,TRBV25-1,TRBJ1-2,TGTGCCAGCAGTGAAATTTGGACAGAAGCTAACTATGGCTACACCTTC,CASSEIWTEANYGYTF
TRBD1,NA,TRBV6-5,TRBJ1-1,TGTGCCAGCAGCTGGACAGGGGTTGAAGCTTTCTTT,CASSWTGVEAFF
NA,once,TRBV5-5,TRBJ1-1,TGTGCCAGCAGCTTGGAGGCCGGGGTTTACACTGAAGCTTTCTTT,CASSLEAGVYTEAFF
NA,NA,TRBV19,TRBJ2-3,TGTGCCAGTAGTATGCGGGGCCTTAGGGGCACAGATACGCAGTATTTT,CASSMRGLRGTDTQYF
NA,NA,TRBV27,TRBJ1-1,TGTGCCAGCAGTTCAAGACGGACAATGAACACTGAAGCTTTCTTT,CASSSRRTMNTEAFF